The text below deals with one T cell receptor (beta chain). Antigen specificity is unknown. This CDR3 spans 16 amino acids. Per germline, CDR1 MDHEN and CDR2 SYDVKM. Trimming left V 5 bases short and J 3 bases short, with 16 bases between. The source of the sample is a study of lymphopenia after photon versus proton radiotherapy. Overall study findings and caveats: Larger post-nadir TCR diversity loss correlated inversely with survival in deceased patients. Under photons, naive T cells and diversity fell while effector/memory populations rose. Authors raise, but do not show, better survival with proton therapy.

Measured with immunoSEQ multiplex PCR; TCRdb has only the in-frame clones, and not every one. The table includes some 30,000 clones, approximately 93% detected once. The specimen comprised peripheral blood, sampled from a patient treated with photon-based radiotherapy. The V and J genes are TRBV28 and TRBJ1-4; D perhaps matches TRBD1 (5 bases). This receptor was obtained from a woman in her fifties or sixties with cholangiocarcinoma. The CDR3 region is CASSAPYGAANEKLFF. The CDR3 nucleotides read TGTGCCAGCAGTGCCCCTTACGGGGCAGCTAATGAAAAACTGTTTTTT. Together with reference TRBV28 and TRBJ1-4, the CDR3 gives the full variable domain: DVKVTQSSRYLVKRTGEKVFLECVQDMDHENMFWYRQDPGLGLRLIYFSYDVKMKEKGDIPEGYSVSREKKERFSLILESASTNQTSMYLCASSAPYGAANEKLFFGSGTQLSVL.